These 7 T cell receptor beta chains were all obtained from the same sample, sequenced in a study of blood T cells in healthy people across ages. Together with a sample-barcoded 5' primer, a J-beta primer mix was included in a second PCR lasting about 6 to 11 cycles. From the 5' RACE reads, TCRdb called clonotypes with MiXCR, one entry per CDR3 protein. The sample lists some 850,000 distinct CDR3 sequences, approximately 24% occurring once. In addition, the sample was reused for a study of T cells of mothers and their children.

The sample taken for sequencing was blood. The source is a boy aged 5 to 17 in good health.

The chain uses TRBV6-6 and TRBJ1-5; TRBD1 might be the D (5 bases). Trimming removed 2 bases from V and 6 bases from J, with 14 bases in between. The germline gives CDR1 MNHNY, CDR2 SVGAGI (reference sequence). The CDR3 covers 15 residues. The CDR3, as DNA: TGTGCCAGCAGTTACCAAAAGGGTGGGGGTCAGCCCCAGCATTTT. It specifies CASSYQKGGGQPQHF.

J is TRBJ2-7 and V is TRBV10-1, with D possibly TRBD2 on 5 matching bases. V lost 2 bases, J lost 3 bases, and 11 bases lay in between. The CDR3 length is 14 residues. Germline CDR1 WNHNN, CDR2 SYGVQD (reference sequence). As DNA, the CDR3 is TGCGCCAGCAGTGAGGGGGAGTATGGCTACGAGCAGTACTTC. Its translation: CASSEGEYGYEQYF.

This clonotype was recorded a few times. This rearrangement joins TRBV5-1 to TRBJ1-5; no reliable D call. V was clipped by 0 bases and J by 6 bases, with 13 bases between them. This CDR3 has 15 residues. Germline loops: CDR1 SGHRS, CDR2 YFSETQ. The CDR3 DNA reads TGCGCCAGCAGCTTGGCGGGAGTGGTCGGTCAGCCCCAGCATTTT. Its translation is CASSLAGVVGQPQHF.

This clonotype has at least ten counts. The gene calls are TRBV12-3 or TRBV12-4 and TRBJ2-5, with D perhaps TRBD1 or TRBD2 (5 bases each). The V and J ends lost 8 bases and 5 bases respectively, with 9 bases between them. The CDR3 contains 11 residues. CDR3 in DNA: TGTGCCAGCCGCGAGGGGGAGACCCAGTACTTC. Translating gives CASREGETQYF.

This clonotype occurred a few times. V gene TRBV28 combines with J gene TRBJ2-4, with 11 bases matching TRBD2. The CDR3 has 14 residues. Germline V CDR1 and CDR2: MDHEN, SYDVKM. J was trimmed by 12 bases and V by 4 bases; bases with no gene match: 8. CDR3: CASSSGLAGGNQYF. The CDR3 region has the DNA TGTGCCAGCAGTTCCGGACTAGCGGGTGGAAATCAGTACTTC.

This clonotype was counted between two and nine times. In DNA, the CDR3 is TGTGCCATCGGACGGGATCAGCCCCAGCATTTT. This encodes CAIGRDQPQHF. V is TRBV10-3 and J is TRBJ1-5; D is undetermined. There are 11 residues in the CDR3. The V and J ends lost 8 bases and 5 bases respectively, with 7 bases between them. The germline gives CDR1 ENHRY, CDR2 SYGVKD.

This clonotype was observed a few times. The chain joins TRBV20-1 to TRBJ2-7; no definite D call. The germline V gene has CDR1 DFQATT and CDR2 SNEGSKA (reference sequence). The CDR3 is made up of 12 amino acids. The ends were cut back, 4 bases at V and 6 bases at J, with 13 bases in the middle. CDR3: CSATMGKGEQYF. The CDR3 bases are TGCAGTGCTACCATGGGTAAAGGCGAGCAGTACTTC.